This TCR beta chain was retrieved from a study of T cell changes during pregnancy in multiple sclerosis. Measured with immunoSEQ multiplex PCR; TCRdb has only the in-frame clones, and not every one. The data contain some 64,000 clones, more than 85% of them singletons. Trimming cost V 5 bases and J 7 bases; bases outside gene matches: 1. The CDR3 has 12 residues. Germline assignment: CDR1 SGHAT and CDR2 FQNNGV. This chain uses TRBV11-2 with TRBJ1-5; TRBD1 matches 8 bases. The receptor comes from a female donor with multiple sclerosis, enrolled in a pregnancy study. The sequencing used peripheral blood, collected in the first trimester of pregnancy. As DNA, the CDR3 is TGTGCCAGCAGCCAGGGGGCCCAGCCCCAGCATTTT. It yields the protein CASSQGAQPQHF.